Below, 24 T cell receptor beta chains from the same sample are listed, as sequenced in a study of blood T cells in healthy people across ages (dated by TCRdb to between 2014 and 2017). Library preparation was by 5' RACE. Sequencing used an Illumina HiSeq 2500. A second PCR of 7 to 11 cycles was performed with a sample-barcoded 5' primer and a J-beta primer mix. TCRdb took the public reads, trimmed them with fastp at Q25, ran MiXCR for clone calling and kept in-frame beta chains. Identical CDR3 proteins give one entry, which carries the most common genes and DNA. Counted in this sample were approximately 680,000 distinct CDR3 sequences; about 32% of them appeared once. The ten largest clones capture about 16% of the sample. Sequenced sample: blood. The source of these receptors is a woman of 80 years or more in good health. Donor details come from another sample of the same person, matched by shared clones.

In this sample, this clonotype turned up many times. The V gene is TRBV2, the J gene TRBJ1-1; a possible D gene is TRBD1 (5 bases). Germline assignment: CDR1 SNHLY and CDR2 FYNNEI. V was shortened by 5 bases and J by 6 bases, with 10 bases between the two germline ends. The CDR3 consists of 12 residues. The CDR3 DNA is TGTGCCAGCAGTCTCGACAGCTCTGAAGCTTTCTTT. Its translation: CASSLDSSEAFF.

This clonotype has just a few counts. The genes are TRBV30 and TRBJ1-1; weak D call: TRBD1 (6 bases). The CDR3 is 14 amino acids. V was clipped by 5 bases and J by 5 bases, with 18 bases between them. The germline gives CDR1 GTSNPN, CDR2 SVGIG (reference sequence). DNA of the CDR3: TGTGCCTGGGGAGGTGGGGGGCGAGGTACTGAAGCTTTCTTT. Its protein is CAWGGGGRGTEAFF.

This clonotype was seen repeatedly, ten times or more. The chain has TRBV5-1 and TRBJ1-2; D call uncertain. This CDR3 is built from 16 residues. From germline, CDR1 is SGHRS and CDR2 YFSETQ. V gave up 4 bases and J gave up 0 bases, with 16 bases separating them. CDR3 DNA: TGCGCCAGCAGCCTTGAAAAGGGAACATCTAACTATGGCTACACCTTC. It is translated as CASSLEKGTSNYGYTF.

This clonotype was picked up many times. The rearrangement joins TRBV5-1 to TRBJ2-7; the D gene is possibly TRBD1 (6 bases). Per germline, CDR1 SGHRS and CDR2 YFSETQ. This CDR3 is 15 amino acids long. V lost 4 bases and J lost 0, with 14 bases in between. The CDR3 region has the DNA TGCGCCAGCAGCCGTGGGGGCTCCATCTCCTACGAGCAGTACTTC. This encodes CASSRGGSISYEQYF. The complete variable domain, with remaining parts taken from reference TRBV5-1 and TRBJ2-7, reads KAGVTQTPRYLIKTRGQQVTLSCSPISGHRSVSWYQQTPGQGLQFLFEYFSETQRNKGNFPGRFSGRQFSNSRSEMNVSTLELGDSALYLCASSRGGSISYEQYFGPGTRLTVT.

This clonotype was counted at least ten times. The chain is built from TRBV20-1 and TRBJ2-1; 9 bases map to TRBD2. CDR1 and CDR2 (germline): DFQATT, SNEGSKA (reference sequence). CDR3 length: 15 residues. Trimming removed 4 bases from V and 4 bases from J; junction bases left unmatched: 8. CDR3 sequence reads: CSATPLAGYYNEQFF. CDR3 coding DNA: TGCAGTGCTACTCCGCTAGCGGGGTATTACAATGAGCAGTTCTTC.

The V call is TRBV20-1, the J call TRBJ2-5; maybe TRBD1 (5 bases). The J call is doubtful: the DNA matches TRBJ2-7 better. Germline V gene data show CDR1 as DFQATT and CDR2 as SNEGSKA (reference sequence). The CDR3 length is 14 residues. The CDR3 reads CSALGQGESYEQYF. CDR3 bases: TGCAGTGCCCTCGGACAAGGAGAATCCTACGAGCAGTACTTC.

This clonotype was counted many times. The chain employs TRBV20-1 and TRBJ2-5; TRBD1 matches at 9 bases. The V segment lost 6 bases and the J segment 1 base; nucleotides outside the gene matches: 6. The CDR3 has 14 amino acids. Germline V gene sequence: CDR1 DFQATT, CDR2 SNEGSKA (reference sequence). CDR3 coding DNA: TGCAGTGCGGATAGGACAGGGGCCCAAGAGACCCAGTACTTC. This encodes CSADRTGAQETQYF.

This clonotype occurred many times. The V and J genes are TRBV4-2 and TRBJ2-7; 9 bases line up with TRBD1. Germline V gene lookup returns CDR1 LGHNA and CDR2 YNFKEQ. The V segment lost 4 bases and the J segment 6 bases; nucleotides outside the gene matches: 10. CDR3 length: 15 residues. The CDR3 nucleotides are TGTGCCAGCAGCCCCTCGACGGGACAGGGAGCCGAGCAGTACTTC. Protein: CASSPSTGQGAEQYF.

CDR3 residues: CSARDSRRTGNEQYF. The CDR3 DNA sequence: TGCAGTGCTAGAGATTCTCGTCGGACCGGGAACGAGCAGTACTTC. The gene calls are TRBV20-1 and TRBJ2-7, with a tentative D call TRBD2 (5 bases). The CDR3 consists of 15 residues. Trimming left V 0 bases short and J 5 bases short, with 17 bases between. CDR1 is DFQATT, CDR2 SNEGSKA, per germline (reference sequence).

This clonotype was observed once. V gene TRBV20-1 combines with J gene TRBJ1-6; the match to TRBD1 covers 9 bases. In germline, CDR1 is DFQATT, CDR2 SNEGSKA (reference sequence). The CDR3 is 15 residues long. Germline trimming cut 5 bases from V and 11 bases from J; bases unmatched to any gene: 13. The CDR3 nucleotides are TGCAGTGCTGGGGATACGGGACAGGGCGCTCCACCCCTCCACTTT. It is translated as CSAGDTGQGAPPLHF.

This clonotype was counted once. The missing conserved phenylalanine or tryptophan at the end of this CDR3 makes a read error likely. The CDR3 sequence is CASSEGQWGEQYV. CDR3 nucleotide sequence: TGTGCCAGCAGTGAAGGTCAGTGGGGGGAGCAGTACGTC. The chain has TRBV2 and TRBJ2-5; tentative D call: TRBD2 (6 bases). Germline-derived CDR1 and CDR2 are SNHLY and FYNNEI. This CDR3 has 13 residues. The V end lost 1 base, the J end lost 11 bases, and 14 bases lay between the germline ends.

V usage is TRBV6-1 and J usage is TRBJ1-4; unclear D gene. CDR1 and CDR2 from the germline V gene are MNHNS and SASEGT. Trimming shortened V by 6 bases and J by 5 bases, and 7 bases separated the two germline ends. This CDR3 is built from 12 residues. CDR3 coding DNA: TGTGCCAGCAGGAGAAGAAATGAAAAACTGTTTTTT. Residues: CASRRRNEKLFF.

Ten or more counts support this clonotype. CDR3 sequence: CSARGARGATDTQYF. In DNA, the CDR3 is TGCAGTGCTAGAGGGGCGAGGGGGGCCACAGATACGCAGTATTTT. This chain joins TRBV20-1 and TRBJ2-3, with D tentatively TRBD1 or TRBD2 (6 bases each). The CDR3 is made up of 15 amino acids. The V gene's germline CDR1 is DFQATT and CDR2 SNEGSKA (reference sequence). Between the trimmed V and J ends, which lost 1 base and 2 bases, there was a span of 13 bases.

This rearrangement joins TRBV12-3 or TRBV12-4 to TRBJ2-7; D ambiguous. V was shortened by 5 bases and J by 0 bases, with 23 bases between the two germline ends. The CDR3 has 18 residues. As DNA, the CDR3 is TGTGCCAGCAGTCCCCCTCCCGAGTATGGGCCTAACTCCTACGAGCAGTACTTC. Residues: CASSPPPEYGPNSYEQYF.

This clonotype was observed a few times. This sequence joins TRBV24-1 and TRBJ1-1; the D gene is possibly TRBD1 (5 bases). The CDR3 runs to 16 residues. Germline assignment: CDR1 KGHDR and CDR2 SFDVKD. Trimming removed 3 bases from V and 3 bases from J, with 16 bases in between. CDR3 amino acids: CATSDPAGPGDTEAFF. In nucleotides, the CDR3 is TGTGCCACCAGTGATCCGGCAGGACCGGGGGACACTGAAGCTTTCTTT.

Many counts were recorded for this clonotype. The rearrangement uses TRBV30 and TRBJ1-6; D unresolved. The CDR3 runs 15 residues. From germline, CDR1 is GTSNPN and CDR2 SVGIG (reference sequence). Trimming left V 0 bases short and J 5 bases short, with 11 bases between. The CDR3 bases are TGTGCCTGGAGTGTTTTAGACCTAGATAATTCACCCCTCCACTTT. This sequence encodes CAWSVLDLDNSPLHF.

The rearrangement uses TRBV29-1 and TRBJ2-3; 7 positions agree with TRBD2. The CDR3 runs to 17 residues. CDR1 is SQVTM, CDR2 ANQGSEA, per germline. J was trimmed by 1 base and V by 6 bases; bases with no gene match: 16. The CDR3 DNA reads as TGCAGCGTCCCAGGTTCGGGAGGATTAACGCGCACAGATACGCAGTATTTT. This encodes CSVPGSGGLTRTDTQYF.

On this clonotype: Since a much larger clone is just one base distant, this may be a read error. The chain carries TRBV20-1 and TRBJ2-5; 16 positions agree with TRBD2. V was clipped by 5 bases and J by 5 bases; unmatched bases: 5. This CDR3 is 15 amino acids long. The V gene's germline CDR1 is DFQATT and CDR2 SNEGSKA (reference sequence). CDR3 nucleotides: TGCAGTGCTGGGACTAGCGGGGGGGCCTGGGAGACCCAGTACTTC. Translation: CSAGTSGGAWETQYF.

Ten or more counts support this clonotype. J is TRBJ2-2 and V is TRBV11-1, with TRBD2 matching over 7 bases. CDR1 is SGHAT and CDR2 is FQDESV in the germline V gene (reference sequence). The V and J ends lost 3 bases and 0 bases, in that order; junction bases with no gene match: 7. The CDR3 extends over 17 amino acids. For the CDR3, the DNA is TGTGCCAGCAGCTTCCGTCCAGCGGGGACGAACACCGGGGAGCTGTTTTTT. Amino acid sequence: CASSFRPAGTNTGELFF. Looking up the rest from reference TRBV11-1 and TRBJ2-2 gives the full variable domain: EAEVAQSPRYKITEKSQAVAFWCDPISGHATLYWYRQILGQGPELLVQFQDESVVDDSQLPKDRFSAERLKGVDSTLKIQPAELGDSAMYLCASSFRPAGTNTGELFFGEGSRLTVL.

This clonotype was detected many times. Just one base apart from a much larger clone, this may be a read error. The rearrangement uses TRBV6-4 and TRBJ2-5; D remains ambiguous. The J call could be wrong; TRBJ2-7 is a better fit for the DNA end. The CDR3 totals 14 residues. Germline CDR1 reads MRHNA; CDR2 reads SNTAGT. CDR3 amino acids: CASSDFSTGSEQYF. In DNA form, the CDR3 reads TGTGCCAGCAGTGACTTCTCTACTGGCAGCGAGCAGTACTTC.

This clonotype turned up a few times. A much larger clone lies a single base off, so this may be a read error. The chain couples TRBV12-3 or TRBV12-4 to TRBJ2-7; D is perhaps TRBD2 (6 bases). The V and J ends lost 0 bases and 7 bases respectively, with 16 bases between them. The CDR3 has 15 amino acids. The CDR3 is CASSLAGGIYNEQYF. In DNA, the CDR3 is TGTGCCAGCAGTTTAGCGGGCGGGATCTACAATGAGCAGTACTTC.

In this sample, this clonotype turned up many times. The V call is TRBV20-1, the J call TRBJ1-1; D uncertain. The CDR3 spans 13 residues. In germline, CDR1 is DFQATT, CDR2 SNEGSKA (reference sequence). The V end lost 6 bases, the J end lost 5 bases, and 16 bases lay between the germline ends. The CDR3 loop is CSAMGLGGTEAFF. CDR3 coding DNA: TGCAGTGCCATGGGCCTGGGAGGTACTGAAGCTTTCTTT.

This clonotype was found once. The rearrangement links TRBV6-6 to TRBJ2-1; the match to TRBD2 covers 8 bases. The CDR3 totals 15 residues. Germline CDR1 reads MNHNY; CDR2 reads SVGAGI (reference sequence). The trim removed 5 bases at V and 3 bases at J, leaving 6 bases unmatched. CDR3 in amino acids: CASSPGREVYNEQFF. The CDR3 DNA is TGTGCCAGCAGTCCGGGGCGGGAGGTCTACAATGAGCAGTTCTTC.

This clonotype has at least ten counts. This may stem from a read error, because a much larger clone lies one nucleotide away. The J gene is TRBJ2-7, the V gene TRBV10-2, with D perhaps TRBD1 (5 bases). The V gene's germline CDR1 is WSHSY and CDR2 SAAADI. The CDR3 loop spans 13 amino acids. In DNA form, the CDR3 reads TGCGTCAGCAAAGGGGCAGGTTTATACGAGCAGTACTTC. It is translated as CVSKGAGLYEQYF.